This T cell receptor beta chain was captured by sequencing in a study of cytomegalovirus exposure and HLA in healthy donors. Study-level results: Available immune exposure information was restricted to CMV serostatus only.

This CDR3 spans 16 amino acids. Trimming removed 10 bases from V and 6 bases from J; junction bases left unmatched: 15. The germline V gene has CDR1 LNHDA and CDR2 SQIVND (reference sequence). Use of 60 Vbeta and 13 Jbeta primers characterized the PCR. Study processing details: Around 9.9 million shared chains were among the 65 million to 85 million unique TCR beta chains that a later analysis counted. The data were produced by immunoSEQ multiplex PCR, yet TCRdb's version contains in-frame clones alone and is incomplete. The V and J calls and clone size are taken from that table; D and trimming were inferred from the DNA. The sample consists of some 70,000 clones, 65% to 70% of them appearing once. As to this clone: What it binds is unknown.

The V call is TRBV19, the J call TRBJ2-2, with 9 bases that match TRBD1. Sequences were obtained from PBMCs. The origin of this receptor is a male donor in good health and CMV-seropositive. In DNA, the CDR3 is TGTGCCACCCACCCGACCCGGGACAGGGTATCCGGGGAGCTGTTTTTT. The encoded protein is CATHPTRDRVSGELFF.